A single sample gave rise to the 8 T cell receptor beta chains below, sequenced in a study of CD8+CD57+ T cells in acquired aplastic anemia (dated by TCRdb to the late 2010s). TCRdb shows the sequencer as Illumina HiSeq 2000. TCR beta VDJ combination and CDR3 sequence profiling used genomic DNA as the template. The public reads were run again by TCRdb, first through fastp at Q25 and then through MiXCR, and only productive beta chains were kept. Identical CDR3 proteins give one entry, which carries the most common genes and DNA. The sample profile shows about half a million distinct CDR3 sequences; roughly 34% of them were found once. Of the sample, around 0.82% falls within the top ten clones. Flow cytometry had shown CD8+CD57+ cell expansion in the patients selected for sequencing. Sequenced input: sorted CD4+, CD8+, or CD8+CD57+ T cells (not recorded which) from PBMCs. These receptors were collected from a human donor with aplastic anemia.

This chain uses TRBV20-1 with TRBJ2-7, with D unresolved. The germline V gene encodes CDR1 DFQATT and CDR2 SNEGSKA (reference sequence). The CDR3 length is 13 residues. The V end lost 5 bases, the J end lost 4 bases, and 15 bases lay between the germline ends. The CDR3 sequence is CSAHRSAPYEQYF. The CDR3 region has the DNA TGCAGTGCTCACCGGTCCGCCCCATACGAGCAGTACTTC.

This clonotype showed up just a few times. V usage is TRBV7-9 and J usage is TRBJ1-4; TRBD1 is a possible D gene (6 bases). V was shortened by 4 bases and J by 6 bases, with 12 bases between the two germline ends. Germline loops: CDR1 SEHNR, CDR2 FQNEAQ (reference sequence). This CDR3 has 14 amino acids. CDR3 loop: CASSSGGMYEKLFF. The CDR3 coding sequence is TGTGCCAGCAGCTCCGGGGGCATGTATGAAAAACTGTTTTTT.

This clonotype was observed at least ten times. The chain uses TRBV10-3 and TRBJ1-1, with D unresolved. The V and J ends lost 2 bases and 0 bases respectively, with 4 bases between them. Germline CDR1 is ENHRY and CDR2 is SYGVKD. The CDR3 has 13 residues. The CDR3 sequence is CAISEPVNTEAFF. In nucleotides, the CDR3 is TGTGCCATCAGTGAGCCCGTGAACACTGAAGCTTTCTTT.

The V gene is TRBV29-1, the J gene TRBJ1-2, with 10 bases matching TRBD1. Trimming cost V 5 bases and J 6 bases; bases outside gene matches: 6. Per germline, CDR1 SQVTM and CDR2 ANQGSEA. The CDR3 sequence is 13 residues long. As DNA, the CDR3 is TGCAGCGTTCCCCGAGGACAGGGGGATGGCTACACCTTC. This codes for CSVPRGQGDGYTF.

This clonotype was detected only a few times. The genes are TRBV2 and TRBJ2-2, with D tentatively TRBD2 (6 bases). Deletions cut 6 bases from V and 1 base from J, with 9 bases between. Per the germline V gene, CDR1 is SNHLY and CDR2 is FYNNEI. The length of the CDR3 is 14 residues. The DNA of the CDR3 is TGTGCCAGCAGGGCTAGCGAGAACACCGGGGAGCTGTTTTTT. It specifies CASRASENTGELFF.

This clonotype was picked up many times. The chain employs TRBV10-1 and TRBJ2-6, with a possible D match to TRBD1 (6 bases). The germline gives CDR1 WNHNN, CDR2 SYGVQD (reference sequence). The CDR3 loop spans 17 amino acids. V lost 2 bases, J lost 1 base, and 12 bases lay in between. The CDR3 loop is CASSEDRTLSGANVLTF. The CDR3, as DNA: TGCGCCAGCAGTGAGGACAGGACTTTGTCTGGGGCCAACGTCCTGACTTTC.

This clonotype has at least ten counts. The chain carries TRBV19 and TRBJ1-4; TRBD1 matches 9 bases. The V and J ends lost 8 bases and 8 bases, in that order; junction bases with no gene match: 9. The CDR3 length is 14 residues. Germline V gives CDR1 LNHDA, CDR2 SQIVND (reference sequence). The CDR3: CASYGGTGPEKLFF. CDR3 DNA sequence: TGTGCCAGTTACGGCGGGACAGGGCCCGAAAAACTGTTTTTT.

This clonotype has more than one count but fewer than ten. The V and J genes are TRBV20-1 and TRBJ2-1; 9 nucleotides match TRBD2. V lost 5 bases to trimming and J lost 2 bases; unmatched junction nucleotides: 7. CDR1 is DFQATT, CDR2 SNEGSKA, per germline (reference sequence). This CDR3 has 15 amino acids. CDR3 sequence (DNA): TGCAGTGCTCTCGCCAGCGGGAGGACCTACAATGAGCAGTTCTTC. This gives the protein CSALASGRTYNEQFF.